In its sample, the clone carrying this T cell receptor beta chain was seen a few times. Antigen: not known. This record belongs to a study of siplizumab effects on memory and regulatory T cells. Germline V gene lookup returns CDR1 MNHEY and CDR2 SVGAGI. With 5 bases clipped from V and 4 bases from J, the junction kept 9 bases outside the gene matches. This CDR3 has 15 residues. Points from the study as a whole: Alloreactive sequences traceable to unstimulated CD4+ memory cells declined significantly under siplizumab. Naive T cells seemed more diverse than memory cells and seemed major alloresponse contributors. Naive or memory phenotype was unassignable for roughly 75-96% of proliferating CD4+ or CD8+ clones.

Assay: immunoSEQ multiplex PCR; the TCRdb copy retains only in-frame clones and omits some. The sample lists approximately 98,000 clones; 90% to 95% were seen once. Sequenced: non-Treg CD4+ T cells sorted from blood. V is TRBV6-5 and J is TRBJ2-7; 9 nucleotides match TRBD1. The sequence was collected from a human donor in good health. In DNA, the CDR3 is TGTGCCAGCAGTAACACCGGGACAGGGAAGTACGAGCAGTACTTC. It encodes CASSNTGTGKYEQYF.